These 8 T cell receptor beta chains were all obtained from the same sample, sequenced in a study of CD8 T cells in ankylosing spondylitis (dated by TCRdb to about 2017). Libraries were made using 5' RACE. TCRdb names Illumina HiSeq 2500 as the instrument used. TCRdb ran its own pipeline on the public reads, namely fastp trimming at Q25 and MiXCR clone calling, and kept in-frame beta chains. Rows are combined by CDR3 protein, so each entry shows the most common genes and DNA. This sample has about 400,000 distinct CDR3 sequences in its table, and roughly 22% of those were observed once. The ten biggest clones cover around 12% of the sample. The specimen sequenced was blood, either unsorted or a sorted T cell fraction (not recorded which). The source is a male donor with ankylosing spondylitis or in good health (not recorded which).

The chain is built from TRBV11-1 and TRBJ2-6, with TRBD1 matching over 9 bases. V was pared by 2 bases and J by 4 bases, with 9 bases of the junction left unmatched. The CDR3 has 18 residues. Germline loops: CDR1 SGHAT, CDR2 FQDESV (reference sequence). CDR3 loop: CASSLWDRAPSGANVLTF. The DNA of the CDR3 is TGTGCCAGCAGCTTATGGGACAGGGCTCCCTCCGGGGCCAACGTCCTGACTTTC.

This rearrangement joins TRBV7-9 to TRBJ1-1; TRBD1 agrees at 7 bases. Germline V gene sequence: CDR1 SEHNR, CDR2 FQNEAQ (reference sequence). The J segment lost 2 bases and the V segment lost 5 bases, leaving 11 bases of the junction unmatched. The CDR3 has 16 residues. Here the CDR3 reads CASSPRRGGTNTEAFF. The DNA for the CDR3 is TGTGCCAGCAGCCCCCGGAGAGGGGGCACTAACACTGAAGCTTTCTTT.

A few counts support this clonotype. The chain combines TRBV18 with TRBJ2-1; D unresolved. Trimming removed 6 bases at V and 4 bases at J, with 10 bases between. Germline assignment: CDR1 KGHSH and CDR2 LQKENI. The CDR3 consists of 13 residues. In DNA form, the CDR3 reads TGTGCCAGCTCTAGGGCCGGATACAATGAGCAGTTCTTC. It codes for CASSRAGYNEQFF.

The chain has TRBV12-3 or TRBV12-4 and TRBJ2-5; maybe TRBD2 (6 bases). The CDR3 extends over 14 amino acids. V lost 6 bases and J lost 2, with 13 bases in between. The CDR3 DNA is TGTGCCAGCAGCCAAGGACTAACACAAGAGACCCAGTACTTC. This translates into CASSQGLTQETQYF.

The rearrangement links TRBV29-1 to TRBJ2-2, with D possibly TRBD2 on 7 matching bases. The CDR3 extends over 14 amino acids. V was trimmed by 4 bases and J by 6 bases, leaving 15 bases between them. Looked up from germline, CDR1 is SQVTM and CDR2 is ANQGSEA. The CDR3 DNA reads as TGCAGCGTTGTTGGGGGGGGGCGCGCCGGGGAGCTGTTTTTT. This translates into CSVVGGGRAGELFF.

V and J are TRBV18 and TRBJ2-7, with 8 bases aligning to TRBD1. The V and J ends lost 0 bases and 3 bases, in that order; junction bases with no gene match: 7. Germline V lookup: CDR1 KGHSH, CDR2 LQKENI. The CDR3 consists of 16 residues. CDR3 coding DNA: TGTGCCAGCTCACCACCATCTAGACAGGGGTTCTACGAGCAGTACTTC. Its protein is CASSPPSRQGFYEQYF.

J is TRBJ2-1 and V is TRBV7-2; tentatively, D is TRBD2 (6 bases). The CDR3 consists of 15 residues. Germline CDR1 SGHTA, CDR2 FQGNSA. Trimming shortened V by 7 bases and J by 10 bases, and 23 bases separated the two germline ends. CDR3 in amino acids: CASTPFRGLVGEQFF. The CDR3 coding sequence is TGTGCCAGCACCCCCTTCCGGGGGTTGGTGGGGGAGCAGTTCTTC.

This chain uses TRBV29-1 with TRBJ2-5; TRBD2 matches at 7 bases. Per the germline V gene, CDR1 is SQVTM and CDR2 is ANQGSEA. The CDR3 is made up of 15 amino acids. Unmatched junction bases numbered 9, after V lost 5 bases and J lost 0 bases. CDR3 nucleotide sequence: TGCAGCGTTACCCCAGCGGGGTGGGACCAAGAGACCCAGTACTTC. Its protein product is CSVTPAGWDQETQYF.